Below are 21 T cell receptor beta chains sequenced from a single sample in a study of PD-1 blockade in classical Hodgkin lymphoma. All trial patients relapsed after autologous stem cell transplantation. The table came from immunoSEQ multiplex PCR; TCRdb's copy has only in-frame clones and leaves some out. Of several thousand clones in the sample, around 84% are singletons; the top ten hold over 13%. The source material was peripheral blood mononuclear cells (PBMCs), sampled at baseline. Receptors originate from a human donor with classical Hodgkin lymphoma.

V gene TRBV19 combines with J gene TRBJ1-1; TRBD1 matches 7 bases. Germline V gene lookup returns CDR1 LNHDA and CDR2 SQIVND (reference sequence). The V gene end was trimmed by 6 bases and the J gene end by 1 base; junction bases not matched to a gene: 5. This CDR3 has 14 residues. CDR3 in DNA: TGTGCCAGTAGACGACAGGGCTCGAACACTGAAGCTTTCTTT. This sequence encodes CASRRQGSNTEAFF.

The rearrangement uses TRBV6-1 and TRBJ1-5, with a weak D call TRBD1 (5 bases). The length of the CDR3 is 13 residues. V was shortened by 5 bases and J by 8 bases, with 13 bases between the two germline ends. Germline V gene data show CDR1 as MNHNS and CDR2 as SASEGT. The CDR3 DNA follows: TGTGCCAGCAGTCTTGACAGAAGAGAGCCCCAGCATTTT. Protein product: CASSLDRREPQHF.

The chain uses TRBV9 and TRBJ2-1; 8 bases align to TRBD2. The CDR3 contains 14 residues. V lost 4 bases, J lost 7 bases, and 7 bases stayed unmatched. CDR1 SGDLS and CDR2 YYNGEE come from the germline V gene. CDR3 sequence reads: CASSPGASGNEQFF. DNA for the CDR3: TGTGCCAGCAGCCCTGGTGCTAGCGGGAATGAGCAGTTCTTC. Variable domain in full (rest from reference TRBV9 and TRBJ2-1): DSGVTQTPKHLITATGQRVTLRCSPRSGDLSVYWYQQSLDQGLQFLIQYYNGEERAKGNILERFSAQQFPDLHSELNLSSLELGDSALYFCASSPGASGNEQFFGPGTRLTVL.

This chain links TRBV18 with TRBJ2-1, with TRBD2 matching over 15 bases. The CDR3 covers 19 residues. The germline V gene has CDR1 KGHSH and CDR2 LQKENI. Trimming removed 2 bases from V and 6 bases from J; junction bases left unmatched: 11. Here the CDR3 reads CASSPKFGTSGRRGNEQFF. Here the CDR3 DNA reads TGTGCCAGCTCACCAAAATTTGGGACTAGCGGGAGGCGGGGCAATGAGCAGTTCTTC.

The V and J genes are TRBV4-2 and TRBJ2-4; D not certain. Germline lookup yields CDR1 LGHNA and CDR2 YNFKEQ. V lost 1 base, J lost 2 bases, and 9 bases lay in between. This CDR3 spans 15 amino acids. The chain's CDR3 is CASSQGPRTKNIQYF. CDR3 bases: TGTGCCAGCAGCCAAGGTCCTAGAACCAAAAACATTCAGTACTTC.

The rearrangement links TRBV27 to TRBJ1-3; D unclear. CDR1 and CDR2 (germline): MNHEY, SMNVEV (reference sequence). Between the trimmed V and J ends, which lost 8 bases and 1 base, there was a span of 12 bases. The CDR3 is 14 amino acids. In DNA, the CDR3 is TGTGCCAGCGGTCTAAGGGCTTCTGGAAACACCATATATTTT. Translating it yields CASGLRASGNTIYF.

The genes are TRBV7-6 and TRBJ2-5; no clear D gene. Germline V gives CDR1 SGHVS, CDR2 FNYEAQ. The V end was cut by 1 base, the J end by 1 base, with 10 bases between. This CDR3 is built from 15 residues. The CDR3 DNA reads TGTGCCAGCAGCTTAGTGGGCCAGCTCCAAGAGACCCAGTACTTC. This translates into CASSLVGQLQETQYF.

The gene calls are TRBV7-9 and TRBJ1-2; perhaps TRBD1 as D (6 bases). Germline-derived CDR1 and CDR2 are SEHNR and FQNEAQ (reference sequence). Trimming removed 4 bases at V and 5 bases at J, with 14 bases between. The CDR3 runs to 14 residues. CDR3 nucleotide sequence: TGTGCCAGCAGCTCCCGGGACATCCTATATGGCTACACCTTC. Amino acid sequence: CASSSRDILYGYTF. Full variable domain (rest looked up from reference TRBV7-9 and TRBJ1-2): DTGVSQNPRHKITKRGQNVTFRCDPISEHNRLYWYRQTLGQGPEFLTYFQNEAQLEKSRLLSDRFSAERPKGSFSTLEIQRTEQGDSAMYLCASSSRDILYGYTFGSGTRLTVV.

The V and J genes are TRBV7-9 and TRBJ2-3; D is ambiguous. The germline gives CDR1 SEHNR, CDR2 FQNEAQ (reference sequence). This CDR3 is built from 14 residues. V lost 1 base and J 0 bases, leaving 5 bases between the germline ends. CDR3 protein: CASSLEYSTDTQYF. The CDR3 nucleotides are TGTGCCAGCAGCTTAGAGTATAGCACAGATACGCAGTATTTT.

This chain joins TRBV6-5 and TRBJ2-3; 7 positions agree with TRBD2. The V gene's germline CDR1 is MNHEY and CDR2 SVGAGI. This CDR3 has 13 residues. J gave up 6 bases and V 10 bases, and 10 bases lay outside the gene matches. The CDR3 protein is CAISGRSGDTQYF. The CDR3 coding sequence is TGTGCCATCTCCGGGAGGTCAGGCGATACGCAGTATTTT.

By share, this clone ranks as large (0.1 to 1%). This chain connects TRBV29-1 to TRBJ2-1; either TRBD1 or TRBD2 may supply D (5 bases each). The V and J ends lost 8 bases and 3 bases respectively, with 14 bases between them. The CDR3 totals 13 residues. The germline V gene has CDR1 SQVTM and CDR2 ANQGSEA. Written as DNA, the CDR3 is TGCAGCTGGGGGAATGCGGACTACAATGAGCAGTTCTTC. Protein product: CSWGNADYNEQFF.

The V gene is TRBV7-6, the J gene TRBJ2-1, with 10 bases that match TRBD2. After removal of 4 bases from V and 2 bases from J, the junction contained 2 bases not matched to a gene. This CDR3 spans 15 amino acids. Germline V lookup: CDR1 SGHVS, CDR2 FNYEAQ. CDR3 sequence: CASSYLAGAYNEQFF. CDR3 in DNA: TGTGCCAGCAGCTACCTAGCGGGGGCCTACAATGAGCAGTTCTTC.

This clone has just one count. Additional DNA sequences in this sample encode the identical CDR3. The gene calls are TRBV14 and TRBJ1-2; D remains ambiguous. Germline V CDR1 and CDR2: SGHDN, FVKESK. Trimming removed 4 bases at V and 4 bases at J, with 10 bases between. CDR3 length: 13 amino acids. CDR3 nucleotide sequence: TGTGCCAGCAGCCGCACCGAGCTCTATGGCTACACCTTC. The encoded protein is CASSRTELYGYTF.

This clone was seen a few times. The chain joins TRBV4-3 to TRBJ2-2; no definite D call. V was shortened by 1 base and J by 5 bases, with 8 bases between the two germline ends. Germline lookup yields CDR1 LGHNA and CDR2 YSLEER. The CDR3 runs 14 residues. As DNA, the CDR3 is TGCGCCAGCAGCCAAGGCGGCCATACCGGGGAGCTGTTTTTT. As protein: CASSQGGHTGELFF.

This clone was seen a single time. V is TRBV6-5 and J is TRBJ1-3; 11 bases are a match to TRBD1. J was trimmed by 4 bases and V by 6 bases; bases with no gene match: 5. Per germline, CDR1 MNHEY and CDR2 SVGAGI. This CDR3 region has 15 residues. The CDR3 sequence is CASRRTGGGGNTIYF. The CDR3 DNA reads TGTGCCAGCAGAAGGACAGGGGGCGGGGGAAACACCATATATTTT.

This clone was seen once. The chain couples TRBV19 to TRBJ2-7; the match to TRBD1 covers 11 bases. The CDR3 covers 15 residues. Trimming at V came to 5 bases and at J to 4 bases, leaving 7 bases not matched to a gene. Germline V CDR1 and CDR2: LNHDA, SQIVND (reference sequence). CDR3 sequence (DNA): TGTGCCAGTAGTCCAACCGGGACAGGGGGGTACGAGCAGTACTTC. This sequence encodes CASSPTGTGGYEQYF.

The J gene is TRBJ2-7, the V gene TRBV7-9; possibly TRBD2 for D (6 bases). Germline-derived CDR1 and CDR2 are SEHNR and FQNEAQ (reference sequence). Deletions cut 5 bases from V and 0 bases from J, with 17 bases between. The CDR3 totals 16 residues. This CDR3 is CASSPPRLAFSYEQYF. The CDR3 DNA is TGTGCCAGCAGCCCCCCACGGCTAGCGTTCTCCTACGAGCAGTACTTC.

The chain is built from TRBV7-2 and TRBJ2-5, with TRBD1 as a possible D gene (6 bases). CDR1 and CDR2 (germline): SGHTA, FQGNSA. CDR3 length: 14 residues. V was pared by 5 bases and J by 2 bases, with 12 bases between. This CDR3 is CASSQGGRQETQYF. In DNA form, the CDR3 reads TGTGCCAGCAGCCAAGGGGGACGGCAAGAGACCCAGTACTTC.

A note on this clone: Relative to the germline gene, one junction end is altered; a read error may explain this. The chain carries TRBV29-1 and TRBJ2-1, with a weak D call TRBD2 (6 bases). Germline V gene lookup returns CDR1 SQVTM and CDR2 ANQGSEA. This CDR3 is built from 13 residues. CDR3 bases: TGCAGCGTTGGAAGTAGCGGTTCAGGGTTTCTGCTCTTC. Its protein product is CSVGSSGSGFLLF.

A single count supports this clone. As DNA, the CDR3 is TGTGCCAGCAGTGAGTTGTCCTTTAGCAATCAGCCCCAGCATTTT. Translated: CASSELSFSNQPQHF. This chain connects TRBV2 to TRBJ1-5; D uncertain. V gave up 3 bases and J gave up 0 bases, with 9 bases separating them. The CDR3 contains 15 residues. Germline V gene lookup returns CDR1 SNHLY and CDR2 FYNNEI.

The CDR3: CAWSLGLGLGPSQYF. CDR3 nucleotides: TGTGCCTGGAGTTTAGGGCTGGGGCTAGGGCCCTCCCAGTACTTC. The chain joins TRBV30 to TRBJ2-5, with D tentatively TRBD1 (5 bases). The CDR3 sequence is 15 residues long. The ends were cut back, 2 bases at V and 9 bases at J, with 22 bases in the middle. From germline, CDR1 is GTSNPN and CDR2 SVGIG (reference sequence).